This passage covers 30 T cell receptor beta chains from one sample sequenced in a study of neoadjuvant anti-PD-1 for oral cavity cancer. Time point defined: after neoadjuvant nivolumab, at surgical resection. Sequencing used immunoSEQ multiplex PCR; TCRdb keeps in-frame clones, though not all of them. This table holds around 13,000 clones, around 70% found once. The starting material was PBMCs, obtained after nivolumab (anti-PD-1) treatment. The source is a person between 35 and 79 years old with oral cavity squamous cell carcinoma.

The chain links TRBV29-1 to TRBJ1-1, with D possibly matching TRBD1 (5 bases). CDR3 length: 16 residues. Germline lookup yields CDR1 SQVTM and CDR2 ANQGSEA. The V end lost 1 base, the J end lost 0 bases, and 15 bases lay between the germline ends. This chain's CDR3 is CSVEVRQKPMNTEAFF. The CDR3 DNA follows: TGCAGCGTTGAAGTTAGACAGAAACCGATGAACACTGAAGCTTTCTTT.

A single count supports this clone. The V gene is TRBV2, the J gene TRBJ2-3; no firm D call. CDR3 length: 12 amino acids. V was cut by 5 bases and J by 4 bases, with 7 bases left in between. Germline lookup yields CDR1 SNHLY and CDR2 FYNNEI. CDR3 coding DNA: TGTGCCAGCAGTCTGACTTCAGATACGCAGTATTTT. Its translation: CASSLTSDTQYF.

The chain couples TRBV28 to TRBJ2-7; TRBD2 matches 13 bases. The germline V gene encodes CDR1 MDHEN and CDR2 SYDVKM. V dropped 6 bases and J dropped 8; count of bases not matched to a gene: 7. The CDR3 has 14 amino acids. The CDR3 DNA follows: TGTGCCAGCAGGTCCGGGACTAGCGGGAATAAGCAGTACTTC. Translation gives CASRSGTSGNKQYF.

V usage is TRBV29-1 and J usage is TRBJ2-3, with D possibly TRBD1 on 5 matching bases. Germline loops: CDR1 SQVTM, CDR2 ANQGSEA. Trimming left V 0 bases short and J 8 bases short, with 15 bases between. The length of the CDR3 is 14 residues. CDR3 sequence reads: CSVEDPQVGSTQYF. The CDR3, as DNA: TGCAGCGTTGAAGATCCACAGGTTGGGTCTACGCAGTATTTT.

The chain joins TRBV27 to TRBJ2-7; no clear D. CDR3 size: 15 residues. Germline CDR1 and CDR2: MNHEY and SMNVEV (reference sequence). The V and J ends lost 7 bases and 0 bases respectively, with 16 bases between them. The DNA of the CDR3 is TGTGCCAGCACCCCCAGAGGTCTCAGCTCCTACGAGCAGTACTTC. This translates into CASTPRGLSSYEQYF.

The V and J genes are TRBV6-5 and TRBJ1-1; 8 positions match TRBD1. Per germline, CDR1 MNHEY and CDR2 SVGAGI. V lost 6 bases and J lost 6; bases outside the gene matches: 9. The CDR3 spans 14 residues. CDR3 bases: TGTGCCAGCAGCCACCTGGAACAGGGGGCTGAAGCTTTCTTT. It yields the protein CASSHLEQGAEAFF.

The chain employs TRBV6-6 and TRBJ1-3; D is undetermined. V lost 3 bases, J lost 1 base, and 7 bases lay in between. Germline values: CDR1 MNHNY, CDR2 SVGAGI (reference sequence). The length of the CDR3 is 14 residues. The CDR3 loop reads CASSYEPSGNTIYF. Written as DNA, the CDR3 is TGTGCCAGCAGTTATGAACCTTCTGGAAACACCATATATTTT.

The chain joins TRBV10-1 to TRBJ2-7; TRBD1 matches at 8 bases. The CDR3 has 14 residues. Germline assignment: CDR1 WNHNN and CDR2 SYGVQD (reference sequence). V trimming: 4 bases; J trimming: 2 bases; junction bases outside the gene matches: 4. The CDR3: CASSGRQGPYEQYF. The CDR3 coding sequence is TGCGCCAGCAGTGGACGACAGGGGCCCTACGAGCAGTACTTC.

A few counts support this clone. The gene calls are TRBV2 and TRBJ1-1; TRBD1 aligns across 7 bases. The CDR3 spans 13 residues. After removal of 4 bases from V and 10 bases from J, the junction contained 9 bases not matched to a gene. Germline lookup yields CDR1 SNHLY and CDR2 FYNNEI. The CDR3 coding sequence is TGTGCCAGCAGTGGGAAGGGGGCGCTCGTAGCTTTCTTT. Residues: CASSGKGALVAFF.

The gene calls are TRBV2 and TRBJ2-6; D is uncertain. The CDR3 is 16 amino acids. Looked up from germline, CDR1 is SNHLY and CDR2 is FYNNEI. V was cut by 5 bases and J by 0 bases, with 11 bases left in between. For the CDR3, the DNA is TGTGCCAGCAGTCCCTATACGGCCTCTGGGGCCAACGTCCTGACTTTC. It is translated as CASSPYTASGANVLTF.

As DNA, the CDR3 is TGTGCCAGCAGCTTAGCGACAGGGGGCCACTATGGCTACACCTTC. Protein: CASSLATGGHYGYTF. J is TRBJ1-2 and V is TRBV7-8, with TRBD1 identical over 10 bases. In germline, CDR1 is SGHVS, CDR2 FQNEAQ. J was trimmed by 3 bases and V by 0 bases; bases with no gene match: 1. CDR3 length equals 15 residues.

This chain links TRBV27 with TRBJ2-7, with 8 positions matching TRBD1. Trimming took 6 bases from V and 4 from J; bases not matched to a gene: 8. Germline CDR1 is MNHEY and CDR2 is SMNVEV (reference sequence). This CDR3 has 14 residues. The CDR3 nucleotides are TGTGCCAGCAGGGAGGACAGGGCGGTTTACGAGCAGTACTTC. Translated: CASREDRAVYEQYF.

This chain joins TRBV7-9 and TRBJ1-2; tentative D call: TRBD1 (5 bases). Trimming pared 2 bases from V and 8 bases from J, leaving 24 bases between. Germline V gene lookup returns CDR1 SEHNR and CDR2 FQNEAQ (reference sequence). The CDR3 consists of 17 residues. The CDR3 DNA follows: TGTGCCAGCAGCTTATCTGGTGGACCCTTGACAGAGACAGGCTACACCTTC. It is translated as CASSLSGGPLTETGYTF.

The chain uses TRBV7-2 and TRBJ2-7; 10 bases fit TRBD1. Germline CDR1 and CDR2: SGHTA and FQGNSA. V lost 7 bases, J lost 7 bases, and 13 bases stayed unmatched. The CDR3 has 15 amino acids. This chain's CDR3 is CASTSRGDRGLEQYF. The CDR3 coding sequence is TGTGCCAGCACCTCTAGGGGTGACAGGGGGCTGGAGCAGTACTTC.

This chain uses TRBV6-1 with TRBJ2-2, with D hard to call. V was trimmed by 0 bases and J by 4 bases, leaving 6 bases between them. Germline values: CDR1 MNHNS, CDR2 SASEGT. The CDR3 is 14 residues long. The CDR3 sequence is CASSEARSTGELFF. For the CDR3, the DNA is TGTGCCAGCAGTGAAGCGAGGTCCACCGGGGAGCTGTTTTTT.

J is TRBJ2-1 and V is TRBV7-8; a possible D gene is TRBD2 (7 bases). The CDR3 has 15 amino acids. Germline loops: CDR1 SGHVS, CDR2 FQNEAQ. V lost 1 base to trimming and J lost 6 bases, with 13 bases between them. CDR3 residues: CASSLGGGLFNEQFF. The DNA for the CDR3 is TGTGCCAGCAGCTTAGGAGGGGGACTATTCAATGAGCAGTTCTTC.

The chain is built from TRBV19 and TRBJ2-3; D possibly corresponds to TRBD2 (5 bases). CDR3 length equals 13 residues. V shed 7 bases and J shed 0 bases, with 8 bases lying between them. Germline V gene sequence: CDR1 LNHDA, CDR2 SQIVND (reference sequence). The CDR3 nucleotides read TGTGCCAGTAAGGACTCGAGCACAGATACGCAGTATTTT. Protein product: CASKDSSTDTQYF.

The gene calls are TRBV5-1 and TRBJ1-2, with TRBD1 matching over 7 bases. The CDR3 has 13 amino acids. V was pared by 5 bases and J by 7 bases, with 8 bases of the junction left unmatched. Per the germline V gene, CDR1 is SGHRS and CDR2 is YFSETQ. CDR3 in DNA: TGCGCCAGCAGTCGACAGGGAGACTCTGGCTACACCTTC. Its protein is CASSRQGDSGYTF.

The V and J genes are TRBV28 and TRBJ1-3; D uncertain. Germline CDR1 is MDHEN and CDR2 is SYDVKM. The CDR3 extends over 14 amino acids. Trimming took off 2 bases at V and 2 bases at J, with 7 bases between the two ends. This CDR3 is CASSLRWPGNTIYF. CDR3 sequence (DNA): TGTGCCAGCAGTTTAAGATGGCCTGGAAACACCATATATTTT.

The V gene is TRBV28, the J gene TRBJ1-2, with D perhaps matching TRBD1 (6 bases). The germline V gene encodes CDR1 MDHEN and CDR2 SYDVKM. The V gene lost 4 bases and the J gene lost 8 bases, with 14 bases spanning the gap. The CDR3 is 13 residues long. CDR3 sequence reads: CASSSERGRGYTF. The CDR3 DNA reads as TGTGCCAGCAGTTCCGAAAGGGGGAGAGGCTACACCTTC.

V usage is TRBV6-1 and J usage is TRBJ2-2; D is ambiguous. V was clipped by 4 bases and J by 1 base, with 13 bases between them. Germline CDR1 MNHNS, CDR2 SASEGT. This CDR3 has 16 residues. CDR3: CASSGLGVLNTGELFF. The CDR3 DNA reads as TGTGCCAGCAGTGGCCTTGGGGTCCTGAACACCGGGGAGCTGTTTTTT.

The genes are TRBV6-1 and TRBJ2-5; D perhaps matches TRBD2 (5 bases). The germline V and J ends were trimmed by 6 bases and 2 bases, with 13 bases remaining between them. From germline, CDR1 is MNHNS and CDR2 SASEGT. CDR3 length: 14 amino acids. CDR3 nucleotides: TGTGCCAGCAGGAGAAACACGGGACAAGAGACCCAGTACTTC. Its protein product is CASRRNTGQETQYF.

The gene calls are TRBV6-1 and TRBJ1-1; D gene uncertain. V was pared by 6 bases and J by 8 bases, with 10 bases between. The CDR3 is made up of 11 amino acids. Per the germline V gene, CDR1 is MNHNS and CDR2 is SASEGT. The CDR3 sequence: CASRTVGEAFF. The CDR3 DNA follows: TGTGCCAGCAGAACGGTAGGAGAAGCTTTCTTT.

The rearrangement uses TRBV9 and TRBJ1-2, with 7 nucleotides matching TRBD1. Germline V gene lookup returns CDR1 SGDLS and CDR2 YYNGEE. The CDR3 is 17 residues long. The J segment lost 4 bases and the V segment lost 3 bases, leaving 15 bases of the junction unmatched. CDR3 in amino acids: CASSAGVGAGGTYGYTF. In nucleotides, the CDR3 is TGTGCCAGCAGCGCCGGGGTAGGGGCAGGGGGAACCTATGGCTACACCTTC.

V usage is TRBV5-1 and J usage is TRBJ2-7; D gene unclear. V was pared by 3 bases and J by 3 bases, with 13 bases between. Germline-derived CDR1 and CDR2 are SGHRS and YFSETQ. The CDR3 runs 14 residues. CDR3 residues: CASSSEGGLYEQYF. In DNA, the CDR3 is TGCGCCAGCAGCTCTGAAGGCGGCCTCTACGAGCAGTACTTC.

This clone has just a few counts. V gene TRBV19 combines with J gene TRBJ2-5, with a weak D call TRBD2 (6 bases). The CDR3 runs to 15 residues. Germline CDR1 is LNHDA and CDR2 is SQIVND (reference sequence). V gave up 0 bases and J gave up 6 bases, with 14 bases separating them. Written as DNA, the CDR3 is TGTGCCAGTAGTATAGAGTGGGGACTGGGCAAGACCCAGTACTTC. This gives the protein CASSIEWGLGKTQYF.

The chain joins TRBV2 to TRBJ2-7; no firm D call. The CDR3 runs 12 residues. The germline gives CDR1 SNHLY, CDR2 FYNNEI. V lost 8 bases and J lost 0, with 8 bases in between. The CDR3 DNA follows: TGTGCCAGCGCGCCTTACTCCTACGAGCAGTACTTC. This gives the protein CASAPYSYEQYF.

This CDR3 is CASSMGLAGETQYF. The CDR3, as DNA: TGTGCCAGTAGTATGGGGCTAGCGGGAGAGACCCAGTACTTC. V is TRBV19 and J is TRBJ2-5, with 8 bases aligning to TRBD2. V lost 3 bases, J lost 4 bases, and 4 bases stayed unmatched. This CDR3 contains 14 residues. Per germline, CDR1 LNHDA and CDR2 SQIVND (reference sequence).

The genes are TRBV28 and TRBJ2-1; 11 bases are shared with TRBD1. Germline V gives CDR1 MDHEN, CDR2 SYDVKM. V trimming: 6 bases; J trimming: 14 bases; junction bases outside the gene matches: 15. The CDR3 runs to 15 residues. The chain's CDR3 is CASSPGQGAREREFF. CDR3 nucleotide sequence: TGTGCCAGCAGCCCCGGACAGGGGGCGAGGGAGCGCGAGTTCTTC.

This chain links TRBV11-3 with TRBJ2-5; 8 positions agree with TRBD1. V trimming: 5 bases; J trimming: 5 bases; junction bases outside the gene matches: 10. Germline values: CDR1 SGHNT, CDR2 YENEEA. This CDR3 has 15 amino acids. In DNA, the CDR3 is TGTGCCAGCAGCCTGGGGGCAGGGGGCCGTGAGACCCAGTACTTC. Encoded protein: CASSLGAGGRETQYF.